The rows below give T cell receptor beta chains drawn from one sample of a study of T cell changes during pregnancy in multiple sclerosis. TCRdb's table, derived via immunoSEQ multiplex PCR, lists solely in-frame clones and lacks some. The sample lists about 76,000 clones; 93% were seen once. The material was peripheral blood, obtained in the second trimester of pregnancy. Source of these receptors: a female donor with multiple sclerosis, enrolled in a pregnancy study. The CDR3 runs from the conserved cysteine through the conserved F or W. The D gene is left open where the match is weak. Expanded clones get a size class; other rows say once, few or many, or leave the size out.

CDR3 DNA: TGTGCCAGCAAGATCGGGGGGTATTACACTGAAGCTTTCTTT
CDR3 protein: CASKIGGYYTEAFF
V gene: TRBV2
clone size: .
CDR3 length: 14
D gene: .
J gene: TRBJ1-1

CDR3 DNA: TGTGCCAGTAGTATGATTGCTGCAGGGTCCACTGAAGCTTTCTTT
CDR3 protein: CASSMIAAGSTEAFF
V gene: TRBV19
clone size: .
CDR3 length: 15
D gene: .
J gene: TRBJ1-1

CDR3 DNA: TGTGCCAGTAGTATATACAGGGGGCTCGGCACAGATACGCAGTATTTT
CDR3 protein: CASSIYRGLGTDTQYF
V gene: TRBV19
clone size: .
CDR3 length: 16
D gene: TRBD1
J gene: TRBJ2-3

CDR3 DNA: TGTGCCAGCAGTCCAGGGTACGAGCAGTACTTC
CDR3 protein: CASSPGYEQYF
V gene: TRBV5-5
clone size: .
CDR3 length: 11
D gene: .
J gene: TRBJ2-7

CDR3 DNA: TGTGCCAGCAGCCCCAATGGGGCTAGCGGGGGAAACTACGAGCAGTACTTC
CDR3 protein: CASSPNGASGGNYEQYF
V gene: TRBV5-4
clone size: .
CDR3 length: 17
D gene: TRBD2
J gene: TRBJ2-7

CDR3 DNA: TGTGCCAGCGGGCAGGGGGCGGGTCAGCCCCAGCATTTT
CDR3 protein: CASGQGAGQPQHF
V gene: TRBV27
clone size: .
CDR3 length: 13
D gene: TRBD1
J gene: TRBJ1-5

CDR3 DNA: TGCGCCAGCAGCCAAGGTTGGAGTCGACAGTTCTTC
CDR3 protein: CASSQGWSRQFF
V gene: TRBV4-1
clone size: .
CDR3 length: 12
D gene: .
J gene: TRBJ2-1

CDR3 DNA: TGTGCCAGCAGTTACTCCGTCGGGACTAACTATGGCTACACCTTC
CDR3 protein: CASSYSVGTNYGYTF
V gene: TRBV6-5
clone size: .
CDR3 length: 15
D gene: .
J gene: TRBJ1-2

CDR3 DNA: TGCAGCGTTTCGGTTAGCCCGAACACCGGGGAGCTGTTTTTT
CDR3 protein: CSVSVSPNTGELFF
V gene: TRBV29-1
clone size: once
CDR3 length: 14
D gene: .
J gene: TRBJ2-2

CDR3 DNA: TGCGCCAGCAGTGGGGGAAGGGACAGGGCAAGCCACGAGCAGTACTTC
CDR3 protein: CASSGGRDRASHEQYF
V gene: TRBV10-2
clone size: .
CDR3 length: 16
D gene: TRBD1
J gene: TRBJ2-7

CDR3 DNA: TGTGCCAGCAGCTCACTAGCGGGAGGGGACACAGATACGCAGTATTTT
CDR3 protein: CASSSLAGGDTDTQYF
V gene: TRBV7-3
clone size: .
CDR3 length: 16
D gene: TRBD2
J gene: TRBJ2-3

CDR3 DNA: TGCGCCAGCAGCTCTCTATTCTATCAGGGGGTAAGCCCCGGGGAGCTGTTTTTT
CDR3 protein: CASSSLFYQGVSPGELFF
V gene: TRBV4-1
clone size: .
CDR3 length: 18
D gene: TRBD1
J gene: TRBJ2-2

CDR3 DNA: TGTGCCAGCAGCTTAGATCGTGTGGGACACAACGTCAATCAGCCCCAGCATTTT
CDR3 protein: CASSLDRVGHNVNQPQHF
V gene: TRBV11-2
clone size: .
CDR3 length: 18
D gene: .
J gene: TRBJ1-5

CDR3 DNA: TGTGCCAGCAGAGCGGGGCTCCGCTATGGCTACACCTTC
CDR3 protein: CASRAGLRYGYTF
V gene: TRBV6-5
clone size: .
CDR3 length: 13
D gene: .
J gene: TRBJ1-2

CDR3 DNA: TGTGCCAGCTACAGGGGGCAAAGGGAGCAGTACTTC
CDR3 protein: CASYRGQREQYF
V gene: TRBV6-1
clone size: .
CDR3 length: 12
D gene: TRBD1
J gene: TRBJ2-7

CDR3 DNA: TGTGCCAGCAGGAAGCCCCGGGGGGAAGTAGCGTCACCCCTCCACTTT
CDR3 protein: CASRKPRGEVASPLHF
V gene: TRBV7-2
clone size: .
CDR3 length: 16
D gene: .
J gene: TRBJ1-6

CDR3 DNA: TGTGCCAGCAGCGCCCTAGGACTAGCGGGACACAATGAGCAGTTCTTC
CDR3 protein: CASSALGLAGHNEQFF
V gene: TRBV9
clone size: .
CDR3 length: 16
D gene: TRBD2
J gene: TRBJ2-1

CDR3 DNA: TGTGCCAGCAGCCGGCCCGCGACAGGGCAAGAGACCCAGTACTTC
CDR3 protein: CASSRPATGQETQYF
V gene: TRBV7-6
clone size: once
CDR3 length: 15
D gene: TRBD1
J gene: TRBJ2-5

CDR3 DNA: TGTGCCAGCAGCTTAGCGGGGACAGCCACAGATACGCAGTATTTT
CDR3 protein: CASSLAGTATDTQYF
V gene: TRBV7-2
clone size: .
CDR3 length: 15
D gene: TRBD1
J gene: TRBJ2-3

CDR3 DNA: TGCAGCGGGGGGGTGGAGACCCAGTACTTC
CDR3 protein: CSGGVETQYF
V gene: TRBV29-1
clone size: .
CDR3 length: 10
D gene: .
J gene: TRBJ2-5

CDR3 DNA: TGTGCCAGCAGTGTCGGGGGGACTAATGAAAAACTGTTTTTT
CDR3 protein: CASSVGGTNEKLFF
V gene: TRBV6-1
clone size: .
CDR3 length: 14
D gene: .
J gene: TRBJ1-4

CDR3 DNA: TGTGCCAGCAGCTTAGGACAGGGGCCACTGGGGGCTGAAGCTTTCTTT
CDR3 protein: CASSLGQGPLGAEAFF
V gene: TRBV7-2
clone size: .
CDR3 length: 16
D gene: TRBD1
J gene: TRBJ1-1

CDR3 DNA: TGCGCCAGCAGCCATGGACAGGGGGGTAGCACAGATACGCAGTATTTT
CDR3 protein: CASSHGQGGSTDTQYF
V gene: TRBV4-1
clone size: .
CDR3 length: 16
D gene: TRBD1
J gene: TRBJ2-3

CDR3 DNA: TGCGCCAGCAGCCAAGATCTATTGATTGGGGACAGGGTAGGGGAGCAGTTCTTC
CDR3 protein: CASSQDLLIGDRVGEQFF
V gene: TRBV4-1
clone size: .
CDR3 length: 18
D gene: TRBD1
J gene: TRBJ2-1

CDR3 DNA: TGTGCCTGCCGTTTGGTGGGCAGCTCCTACGAGCAGTACTTC
CDR3 protein: CACRLVGSSYEQYF
V gene: TRBV30
clone size: .
CDR3 length: 14
D gene: .
J gene: TRBJ2-7

CDR3 DNA: TGTGCCAGCAGCTTGTATGCTCAGGGGACCGGGGAGCTGTTTTTT
CDR3 protein: CASSLYAQGTGELFF
V gene: TRBV5-4
clone size: once
CDR3 length: 15
D gene: .
J gene: TRBJ2-2

CDR3 DNA: TGTGCCAGTAAAACAGGGGAGGTCTCACCCCTCCACTTT
CDR3 protein: CASKTGEVSPLHF
V gene: TRBV6-6
clone size: .
CDR3 length: 13
D gene: TRBD1
J gene: TRBJ1-6

CDR3 DNA: TGTGCCAGCAGCACGCCGGGACAGGGGGCTTTTGGGGCCAACGTCCTGACTTTC
CDR3 protein: CASSTPGQGAFGANVLTF
V gene: TRBV7-6
clone size: .
CDR3 length: 18
D gene: TRBD1
J gene: TRBJ2-6

CDR3 DNA: TGTGCCAGCTCACCACCGGACAGGGGAGCGGGCGAGACCCAGTACTTC
CDR3 protein: CASSPPDRGAGETQYF
V gene: TRBV18
clone size: .
CDR3 length: 16
D gene: TRBD1
J gene: TRBJ2-5

CDR3 DNA: TGTGCCAGCAGTTTATTACGCGGGGGGGCTGTAGATACGCAGTATTTT
CDR3 protein: CASSLLRGGAVDTQYF
V gene: TRBV28
clone size: .
CDR3 length: 16
D gene: TRBD2
J gene: TRBJ2-3

CDR3 DNA: TGTGCCAGCAGCTTAGGGGAGATTAGCAATCAGCCCCAGCATTTT
CDR3 protein: CASSLGEISNQPQHF
V gene: TRBV13
clone size: once
CDR3 length: 15
D gene: .
J gene: TRBJ1-5

CDR3 DNA: TGTGCCAGCAGCTTGGGGTTGGCAGTAGCTGGCTACACCTTC
CDR3 protein: CASSLGLAVAGYTF
V gene: TRBV5-4
clone size: .
CDR3 length: 14
D gene: .
J gene: TRBJ1-2

CDR3 DNA: TGTGCCAGCAGCTTGGGGCTTCGTTCCGGAAACACCATATATTTT
CDR3 protein: CASSLGLRSGNTIYF
V gene: TRBV5-5
clone size: .
CDR3 length: 15
D gene: .
J gene: TRBJ1-3

CDR3 DNA: TGTGCCAGCAGTGGGGGACAGGGGGCCTCCCTCGTTTACTACGAGCAGTACTTC
CDR3 protein: CASSGGQGASLVYYEQYF
V gene: TRBV2
clone size: .
CDR3 length: 18
D gene: TRBD1
J gene: TRBJ2-7

CDR3 DNA: TGTGCCAGCAGCCAGCGGGGGCCCTACGAGCAGTACTTC
CDR3 protein: CASSQRGPYEQYF
V gene: TRBV14
clone size: once
CDR3 length: 13
D gene: .
J gene: TRBJ2-7

CDR3 DNA: TGTGCCAGCAGCCTACAGGGCGTGCAGCAGTACTTC
CDR3 protein: CASSLQGVQQYF
V gene: TRBV5-5
clone size: .
CDR3 length: 12
D gene: .
J gene: TRBJ2-7

CDR3 DNA: TGTGCCAGCAGCGTAACCGGACTAGCGGGAGGTAGCTCCTACAATGAGCAGTTCTTC
CDR3 protein: CASSVTGLAGGSSYNEQFF
V gene: TRBV9
clone size: .
CDR3 length: 19
D gene: TRBD2
J gene: TRBJ2-1

CDR3 DNA: TGTGCCAGCAGTGAACGGAGGAGCTATGGCTACACCTTC
CDR3 protein: CASSERRSYGYTF
V gene: TRBV2
clone size: .
CDR3 length: 13
D gene: .
J gene: TRBJ1-2

CDR3 DNA: TGTGCCAGCAGCAGAGAGGACAGGGGGAACTATGGCTACACCTTC
CDR3 protein: CASSREDRGNYGYTF
V gene: TRBV7-9
clone size: .
CDR3 length: 15
D gene: TRBD1
J gene: TRBJ1-2

CDR3 DNA: TGCAGCGTTGATGGACTAGCGGGGGGAGAGACCCAGTACTTC
CDR3 protein: CSVDGLAGGETQYF
V gene: TRBV29-1
clone size: .
CDR3 length: 14
D gene: TRBD2
J gene: TRBJ2-5

CDR3 DNA: TGTGCCAGCAGTTACTCGACAGATTCAGCTTATACGCAGTATTTT
CDR3 protein: CASSYSTDSAYTQYF
V gene: TRBV6-5
clone size: once
CDR3 length: 15
D gene: .
J gene: TRBJ2-3

CDR3 DNA: TGTGCCATCACACTAGCGGGGGGGCGAACCGGGGAGCTGTTTTTT
CDR3 protein: CAITLAGGRTGELFF
V gene: TRBV2
clone size: .
CDR3 length: 15
D gene: TRBD2
J gene: TRBJ2-2

CDR3 DNA: TGTGCCAGTAGTACCGACAGGGGGGCTAACTATGGCTACACCTTC
CDR3 protein: CASSTDRGANYGYTF
V gene: TRBV19
clone size: .
CDR3 length: 15
D gene: TRBD1
J gene: TRBJ1-2

CDR3 DNA: TGTGCCAGCAGTTTATTCGCAACTAATGAAAAACTGTTTTTT
CDR3 protein: CASSLFATNEKLFF
V gene: TRBV6-5
clone size: .
CDR3 length: 14
D gene: .
J gene: TRBJ1-4

CDR3 DNA: TGCGCCAGCAGCTTGGTAGGACAGTTGGGCGAGCAGTACTTC
CDR3 protein: CASSLVGQLGEQYF
V gene: TRBV5-1
clone size: once
CDR3 length: 14
D gene: .
J gene: TRBJ2-7

CDR3 DNA: TGTGCCAGCAGCTTAGCAGGACAGGGTGCAACTAATGAAAAACTGTTTTTT
CDR3 protein: CASSLAGQGATNEKLFF
V gene: TRBV7-9
clone size: .
CDR3 length: 17
D gene: TRBD1
J gene: TRBJ1-4